This TCR beta chain is from a study of blood T cell repertoires in COVID-19. At the level of the study: Sites in the United States, Italy and Spain provided acute and convalescent COVID-19 samples. Sample material is recorded as cDNA or gDNA derived from T cells, B-cell-depleted T cells, or PBMCs.

In the authors' workflow: Estimation of nucleated cell counts was performed using reference gene primer amplification. Clones were read by immunoSEQ multiplex PCR, and TCRdb kept only the in-frame ones, dropping some. The DNA gave D and trimming, while V, J and clone size come from that table. The repertoire has around 40,000 clones, roughly nine tenths of them found once; the top ten carry 15% to 18%. The CDR3 has 13 amino acids. The V gene's germline CDR1 is LNHDA and CDR2 SQIVND (reference sequence). Germline trimming cut 9 bases from V and 10 bases from J; bases unmatched to any gene: 9. The count of this clone is one.

Sequencing was performed on peripheral blood. The chain has TRBV19 and TRBJ2-1, with TRBD2 identical over 10 bases. This TCR came from a young woman in a cohort sampled during active COVID-19. The CDR3 here is CASTAGGLGEQFF. In DNA form, the CDR3 reads TGTGCCAGCACAGCGGGAGGGCTCGGGGAGCAGTTCTTC.